This TCR beta chain is drawn from a study of T cells in localized non-small cell lung cancer. TCRdb keeps only in-frame clones here, not all; method: immunoSEQ multiplex PCR. The sample gives fewer than 12,000 clones, about 68% of which show up once; 30% to 35% is in the top ten. This clone has only a few counts. Its matching antigen is unknown. The CDR3 is 12 amino acids. Germline CDR1 SQVTM, CDR2 ANQGSEA. V lost 7 bases, J lost 3 bases, and 12 bases lay in between. Study-wide points: A median 57 of the top 100 tumor clones appeared in adjacent lung. Sequencing, confined to only one tumor region, leaves heterogeneity possible. There was an association of higher blood T cell density with longer overall survival. Highest T cell clonality was seen in uninvolved adjacent lung, surpassing that measured in tumor.

This receptor was obtained from a male donor older than 55 with stage I lung adenocarcinoma. The material sequenced was peripheral blood, taken before any cancer treatment. The V call is TRBV29-1, the J call TRBJ1-1; weak D call: TRBD1 (6 bases). The CDR3 nucleotides are TGCAGCGGGCGTCACAGGGACACTGAAGCTTTCTTT. Its protein product is CSGRHRDTEAFF.